This is a list of T cell receptor beta chains from one sample in a study of shared clonotypes between healthy human individuals. The method was immunoSEQ multiplex PCR; TCRdb's version includes in-frame clones alone and lacks a portion of them. The sample includes some 2 million clones, about 95% of them seen just once. The sequenced material came from naive CD8+ T cells sorted from blood. These receptor sequences come from a man younger than 30 in good health. Each CDR3 is given with its conserved first and last residue. The order of the fields is D gene, V gene, CDR3 protein. D genes are given only for firm matches.

-,TRBV28,CASSSLRGDIQYF
-,TRBV6-6,CASSYSEGGAYEQYF
-,TRBV7-9,CASSASGSDTQYF
-,TRBV10-3,CAISEPGNGHEQYF
-,TRBV18,CASSKGQNTEAFF
TRBD1,TRBV2,CASSPWTGGDEQYF
-,TRBV4-1,CASSAAEYYEQYF
-,TRBV2,CASRDREGNQPQHF
-,TRBV4-3,CASSQDTTDTQYF
-,TRBV27,CASSSHRVADTEAFF
-,TRBV20-1,CSARSIYGYTF
TRBD1,TRBV19,CASSIEGQGGDIQYF